The clone carrying this TCR beta chain was counted a few times. The antigen is unknown. This entry is derived from a study of T cells in Graves' hyperthyroidism and ophthalmopathy. Whole-study findings and limits: A 13 V-J signature model discriminated ophthalmopathy versus stable hyperthyroidism.

Researchers amplified the TCR beta CDR3 regions from RNA transcripts. The study used the HTBI primer set for a first-round RT-PCR of the TCR CDR3. TCRdb called the multiplex PCR reads again in MiXCR, with one record for every CDR3 protein. The data contain around 530,000 distinct CDR3 sequences, 17% of them singletons. CDR1 is KGHSH and CDR2 is LQKENI in the germline V gene. The CDR3 extends over 14 amino acids. Losses at the gene ends were 4 bases for V and 5 bases for J; bases not matched to a gene: 5. Uncontrolled infections, other autoimmune diseases, pregnancy or lactation led to exclusion of patients.

This clonotype was sampled from a woman younger than 35 with Graves' ophthalmopathy. The source material was blood. The chain carries TRBV18 and TRBJ2-7; 10 bases line up with TRBD1. In DNA form, the CDR3 reads TGTGCCAGCTCACGAGGGACAGGGGCTCACGAGCAGTACTTC. The encoded protein is CASSRGTGAHEQYF.